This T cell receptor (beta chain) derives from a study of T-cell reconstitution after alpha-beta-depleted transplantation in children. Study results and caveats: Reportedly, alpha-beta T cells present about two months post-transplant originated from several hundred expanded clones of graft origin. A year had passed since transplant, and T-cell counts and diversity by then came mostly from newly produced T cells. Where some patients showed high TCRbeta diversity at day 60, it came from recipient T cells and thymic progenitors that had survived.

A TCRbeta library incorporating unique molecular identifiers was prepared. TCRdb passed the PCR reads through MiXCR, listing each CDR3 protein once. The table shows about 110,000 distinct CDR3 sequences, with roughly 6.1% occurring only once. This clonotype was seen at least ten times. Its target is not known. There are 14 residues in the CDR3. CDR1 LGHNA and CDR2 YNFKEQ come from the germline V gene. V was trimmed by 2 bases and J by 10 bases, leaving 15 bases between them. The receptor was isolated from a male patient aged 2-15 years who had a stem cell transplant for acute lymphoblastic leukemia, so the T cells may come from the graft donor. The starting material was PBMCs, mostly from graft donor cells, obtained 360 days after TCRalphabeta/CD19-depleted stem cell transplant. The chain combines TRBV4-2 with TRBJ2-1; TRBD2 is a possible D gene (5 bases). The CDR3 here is CASSQFRDFYEQFF. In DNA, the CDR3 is TGTGCCAGCAGCCAATTCCGGGATTTCTACGAGCAGTTCTTC.